This T cell receptor (beta chain) was captured in a study of blood T cell repertoires in COVID-19 (dated by TCRdb to the early 2020s). Background on the whole study: Samples from collaborators originated in the United States, Italy and Spain and spanned both the acute and convalescent phases of COVID-19. The material from the prospective study consisted of cDNA or gDNA derived from T cells, B-cell-depleted T cells, or PBMCs. The dataset comprised deeply sampled blood TCRbeta repertoires from subjects exposed to, actively infected with, or recovered from COVID-19. A freely available public database, intended as a resource for researchers studying the immune response to SARS-CoV-2, is where the repertoires were released. Samples came from the ongoing ImmuneRACE study (first 160 participants) plus 1,254 subjects from 6 global collaborators. Sample metadata almost always included a de-identified subject ID, COVID-19 status, age in years and sex. Where available, HLA class I and class II types were obtained from metadata supplied by the sample provider rather than from assay-based typing. Beyond this particular receptor, the publication reports: How much clinical and demographic metadata was included differed by source and by participant, and the metadata was provided uncurated.

The immunoSEQ Assay, a bias-controlled multiplex PCR, was used to amplify TCRbeta CDR3 regions from genomic DNA. From the authors' description of their analysis: Nucleated cell counts per sample were estimated from amplification of reference gene primers within the assay. To quantify the absolute abundance of each unique TCRbeta CDR3 rearrangement, sequence reads were collapsed and filtered. For each sample, productive Simpson clonality was calculated by taking the square root of Simpson's diversity index across productive rearrangements. Entries here come from immuneACCESS through TCRdb and include only in-frame sequences with V and J called. Some clones fail to appear in such tables; in the studies checked, an unresolved V gene covers under half of the shortfall, and the cause of the remainder is unknown. V, J and clone size reflect that table, while D and trimming were determined from the DNA. In this sample the table shows hundreds of thousands of clones, around nine tenths of which occur a single time. The top ten constitute over 1% of the sample.

Its CDR3 holds 14 amino acids, cysteine through phenylalanine. The CDR3 DNA has 42 bases and is translated from base 1. V and J are truncated by 3 bases and 7 bases respectively, leaving an intervening sequence of 13 bases. Reading the germline V gene (reference sequence) gives CDR1 SEHNR and CDR2 FQNEAQ. Collaborating institutions collected whole blood in K2EDTA tubes following their own protocols. For TCRbeta analysis, collaborators shipped samples as frozen whole blood, isolated PBMCs, or DNA extracted from either of those sample types. As to this clone: Its antigen is unknown. Qualities for individual bases were not recorded, and no much larger clone is one base off.

The TCR sequence derives from a man between 65 and 85 years old with acute or convalescent COVID-19. The chain is made from TRBV7-9 and TRBJ1-5; TRBD1 could be the D gene, as 6 bases match. Sequencing was done on a sample of peripheral blood. The bases read TGTGCCAGCAGCTTCGGCCAGGGGAACCAGCCCCAGCATTTT. This yields the protein CASSFGQGNQPQHF.